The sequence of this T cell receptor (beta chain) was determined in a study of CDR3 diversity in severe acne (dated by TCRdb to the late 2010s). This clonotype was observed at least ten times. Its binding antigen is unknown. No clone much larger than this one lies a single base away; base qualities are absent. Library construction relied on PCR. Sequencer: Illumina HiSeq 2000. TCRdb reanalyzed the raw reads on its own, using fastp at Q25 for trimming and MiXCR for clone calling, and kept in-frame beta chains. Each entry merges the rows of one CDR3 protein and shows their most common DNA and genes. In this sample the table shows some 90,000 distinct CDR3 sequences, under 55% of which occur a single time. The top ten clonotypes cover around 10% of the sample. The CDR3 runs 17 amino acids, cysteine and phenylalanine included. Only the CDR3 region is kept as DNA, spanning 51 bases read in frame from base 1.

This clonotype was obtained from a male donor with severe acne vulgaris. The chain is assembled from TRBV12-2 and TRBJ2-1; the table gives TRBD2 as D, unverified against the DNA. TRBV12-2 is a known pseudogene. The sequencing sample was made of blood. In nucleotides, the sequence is TGTGCAAGTCGCTTAGCGGAACTAGCGGGGAACTACAATGAGCAGTTCTTC. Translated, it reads CASRLAELAGNYNEQFF.